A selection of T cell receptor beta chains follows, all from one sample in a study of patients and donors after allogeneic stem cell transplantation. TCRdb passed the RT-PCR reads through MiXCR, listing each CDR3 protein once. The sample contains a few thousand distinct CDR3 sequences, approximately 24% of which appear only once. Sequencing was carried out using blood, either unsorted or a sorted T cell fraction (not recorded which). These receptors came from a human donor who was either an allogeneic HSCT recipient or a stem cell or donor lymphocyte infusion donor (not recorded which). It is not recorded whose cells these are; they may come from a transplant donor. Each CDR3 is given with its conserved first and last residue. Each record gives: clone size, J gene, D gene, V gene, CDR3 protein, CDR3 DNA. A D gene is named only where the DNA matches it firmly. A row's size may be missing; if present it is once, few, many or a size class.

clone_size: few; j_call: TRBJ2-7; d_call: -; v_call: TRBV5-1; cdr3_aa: CASSARSSSYEQYF; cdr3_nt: TGCGCCAGCAGCGCCAGGTCAAGCTCCTACGAGCAGTACTTC
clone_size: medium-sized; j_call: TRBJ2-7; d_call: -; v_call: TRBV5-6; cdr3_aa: CASSSPAYEQYF; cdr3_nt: TGTGCCAGCAGCTCGCCGGCCTACGAGCAGTACTTC
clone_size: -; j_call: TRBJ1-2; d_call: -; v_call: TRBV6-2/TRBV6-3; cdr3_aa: CASSYAGTSHGYTF; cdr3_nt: TGTGCCAGCAGTTACGCCGGGACAAGCCATGGCTACACCTTC
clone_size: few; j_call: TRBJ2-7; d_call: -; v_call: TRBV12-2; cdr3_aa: CASRPNLYPMRDEQYF; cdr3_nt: TGTGCAAGTCGCCCGAATCTATATCCCATGCGCGACGAGCAGTACTTC
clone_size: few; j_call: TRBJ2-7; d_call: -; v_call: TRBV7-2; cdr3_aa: CASSLARSYEQYF; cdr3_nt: TGTGCCAGCAGCTTAGCGAGGTCCTACGAGCAGTACTTC
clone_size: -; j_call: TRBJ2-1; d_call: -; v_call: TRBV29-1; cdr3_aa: CSVAEYNEQFF; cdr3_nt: TGCAGCGTCGCCGAATACAATGAGCAGTTCTTC
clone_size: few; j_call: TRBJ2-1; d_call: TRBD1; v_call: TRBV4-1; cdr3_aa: CASSFREQGSNEQFF; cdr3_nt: TGCGCCAGCAGCTTCCGGGAACAGGGGAGCAATGAGCAGTTCTTC
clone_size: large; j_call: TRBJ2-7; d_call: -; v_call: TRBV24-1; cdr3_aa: CATSDPLTASYEQYF; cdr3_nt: TGTGCCACCAGTGATCCCTTGACGGCCTCCTACGAGCAGTACTTC
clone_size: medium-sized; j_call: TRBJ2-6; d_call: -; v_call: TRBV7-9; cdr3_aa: CASSLGSFGANVLTF; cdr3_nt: TGTGCCAGCAGCTTAGGGTCGTTTGGGGCCAACGTCCTGACTTTC
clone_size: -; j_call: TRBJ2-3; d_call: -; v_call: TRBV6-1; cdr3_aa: CASRGGLGTDTQYF; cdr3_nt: TGTGCCAGCAGAGGGGGGTTGGGGACAGATACGCAGTATTTT
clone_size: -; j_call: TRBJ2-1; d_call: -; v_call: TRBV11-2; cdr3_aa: CASSLVASSNEQFF; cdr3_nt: TGTGCCAGCAGCTTAGTGGCCAGCTCCAATGAGCAGTTCTTC
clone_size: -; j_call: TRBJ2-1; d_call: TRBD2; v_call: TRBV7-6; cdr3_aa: CASSLRDYYNEQFF; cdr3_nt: TGTGCCAGCAGCTTAAGGGACTACTACAATGAGCAGTTCTTC
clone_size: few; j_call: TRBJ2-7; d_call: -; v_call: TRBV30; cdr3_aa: CAWRGKFHEQYF; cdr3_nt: TGTGCCTGGAGAGGGAAGTTCCACGAGCAGTACTTC
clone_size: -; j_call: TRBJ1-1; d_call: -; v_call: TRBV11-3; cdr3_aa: CASNPGGSNTEAFF; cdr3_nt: TGTGCCAGCAACCCTGGGGGTTCGAACACTGAAGCTTTCTTT
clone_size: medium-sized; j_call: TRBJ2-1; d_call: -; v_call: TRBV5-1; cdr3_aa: CASSLEGASSYNEQFF; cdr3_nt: TGCGCCAGCAGCTTGGAAGGGGCGAGCTCCTACAATGAGCAGTTCTTC
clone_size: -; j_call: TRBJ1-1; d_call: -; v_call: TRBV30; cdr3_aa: CAWEEGPLGTEAFF; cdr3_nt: TGTGCCTGGGAGGAGGGGCCCTTGGGCACTGAAGCTTTCTTT
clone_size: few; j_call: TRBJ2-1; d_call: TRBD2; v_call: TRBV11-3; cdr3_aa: CASSKSRPGTSGIHNEQFF; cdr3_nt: TGTGCCAGCAGCAAATCACGCCCCGGGACTAGCGGGATACACAATGAGCAGTTCTTC
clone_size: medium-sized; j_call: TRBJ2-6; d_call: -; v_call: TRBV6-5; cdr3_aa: CASKSVANVLTF; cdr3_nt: TGTGCCAGCAAATCCGTAGCCAACGTCCTGACTTTC
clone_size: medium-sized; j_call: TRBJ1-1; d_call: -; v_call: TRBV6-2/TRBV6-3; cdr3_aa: CASSSGGTEAFF; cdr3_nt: TGTGCCAGCAGTTCGGGGGGCACTGAAGCTTTCTTT
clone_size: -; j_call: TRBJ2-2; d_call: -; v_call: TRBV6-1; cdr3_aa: CASSDIDANTGELFF; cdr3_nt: TGTGCCAGCAGCGACATAGACGCGAACACCGGGGAGCTGTTTTTT